The clone carrying this T cell receptor (beta chain) was recorded at least ten times. Authors of the study amplified TCR beta CDR3 regions from RNA transcripts. Researchers ran a first-round RT-PCR on the TCR CDR3 using the HTBI primer set. TCRdb called the multiplex PCR reads again in MiXCR, with one record for every CDR3 protein. The data hold approximately 700,000 distinct CDR3 sequences, with roughly 17% observed a single time. The ends were cut back, 4 bases at V and 6 bases at J, with 13 bases in the middle. Germline values: CDR1 SGHTA, CDR2 FQGNSA. CDR3 length: 13 residues. Over 18 months, lack of ophthalmopathy progression marked Graves' hyperthyroidism as stable. Extraction of PBMCs used 8.5 to 10 ml of fresh peripheral blood. This entry belongs to a study of T cells in Graves' hyperthyroidism and ophthalmopathy. Study context: It was at initial diagnosis, before any treatment, that peripheral blood was collected.

This TCR was sampled from a man younger than 35 with Graves' hyperthyroidism. The chain combines TRBV7-2 with TRBJ2-7; no firm D call. The material sequenced was blood. CDR3 amino acids: CASSSDRPREQYF. As DNA, the CDR3 is TGTGCCAGCAGCTCGGACCGACCTCGCGAGCAGTACTTC.